The next 16 T cell receptor beta chains were all read from a single sample in a study of T-cell memory formation after mild COVID-19. TCRdb passed the 5' RACE reads through MiXCR, listing each CDR3 protein once. The sample yields approximately 270,000 distinct CDR3 sequences, 15% to 20% seen once. Sequencing was done on a sample of PBMCs or a T cell subset sorted from them (not recorded which). The receptors here all came from a man in his late teens or twenties who had mild COVID-19 (a few samples of this study predate the infection). Cell type and time point are not known.

This clonotype was counted between two and nine times. This chain joins TRBV7-4 and TRBJ1-5; no reliable D call. The CDR3 has 14 residues. CDR1 and CDR2 from the germline V gene are SGHVT and SQSDAQ. Trimming cost V 4 bases and J 0 bases, with 7 bases left between them. The CDR3 DNA reads as TGTGCCAGCAGCTCCCTCGATAGCAATCAGCCCCAGCATTTT. Amino acid sequence: CASSSLDSNQPQHF.

V is TRBV2 and J is TRBJ2-2; D remains unclear. Germline CDR1 SNHLY, CDR2 FYNNEI. V was cut by 1 base and J by 0 bases, with 6 bases left in between. The CDR3 extends over 15 amino acids. The CDR3 nucleotides read TGTGCCAGCAGTGAAGTTCCAGCGAACACCGGGGAGCTGTTTTTT. Protein sequence: CASSEVPANTGELFF.

The gene calls are TRBV20-1 and TRBJ2-7; D may be TRBD2 (6 bases). This CDR3 region has 13 residues. Germline CDR1 DFQATT, CDR2 SNEGSKA (reference sequence). V lost 5 bases and J lost 2, with 13 bases in between. CDR3 residues: CSAGGTLTYEQYV. The DNA of the CDR3 is TGCAGTGCTGGGGGGACTTTGACCTACGAGCAGTACGTC.

This sequence joins TRBV6-2 or TRBV6-3 and TRBJ2-2; D is unresolved. This CDR3 comprises 13 residues. Per the germline V gene, CDR1 is MNHEY and CDR2 is SVGEGT. V was cut by 0 bases and J by 6 bases, with 5 bases left in between. The CDR3 DNA is TGTGCCAGCAGTTACTCGCACGCCGGGGAGCTGTTTTTT. Translated, it gives CASSYSHAGELFF.

Only a few counts were recorded for this clonotype. The chain joins TRBV9 to TRBJ1-1; no clear D gene. This CDR3 contains 11 residues. V lost 3 bases and J 5 bases, leaving 5 bases between the germline ends. CDR1 is SGDLS, CDR2 YYNGEE, per germline. Written as DNA, the CDR3 is TGTGCCAGCAGCGGAATGACTGAAGCTTTCTTT. As protein: CASSGMTEAFF. The full variable domain, with the rest looked up from reference TRBV9 and TRBJ1-1, is DSGVTQTPKHLITATGQRVTLRCSPRSGDLSVYWYQQSLDQGLQFLIQYYNGEERAKGNILERFSAQQFPDLHSELNLSSLELGDSALYFCASSGMTEAFFGQGTRLTVV.

This clonotype was found many times. V gene TRBV7-2 combines with J gene TRBJ2-3; tentatively, D is TRBD1 or TRBD2 (5 bases each). V lost 2 bases and J 4 bases, leaving 13 bases between the germline ends. Germline-derived CDR1 and CDR2 are SGHTA and FQGNSA. The CDR3 runs 15 residues. As DNA, the CDR3 is TGTGCCAGCAGCTTACATCGGGGCGGCGCAGATACGCAGTATTTT. Its translation is CASSLHRGGADTQYF.

This clonotype appeared a few times. The junction differs from germline at one of its ends, possibly a read error. The V and J genes are TRBV5-5 and TRBJ2-3, with D possibly called TRBD1 or TRBD2 (6 bases each). CDR1 and CDR2 from the germline V gene are SGHKS and YYEKEE (reference sequence). The CDR3 sequence is 16 residues long. CDR3 protein: CASSLEAWGATGTQYF. CDR3 sequence (DNA): TGTGCCAGCAGCTTGGAGGCTTGGGGGGCAACAGGTACGCAGTATTTT.

This clonotype was detected many times. The chain's CDR3 is CASSFRGGGTEAFF. CDR3 nucleotide sequence: TGTGCCAGCAGCTTTAGGGGAGGGGGCACTGAAGCTTTCTTT. The V and J genes are TRBV7-2 and TRBJ1-1; D is perhaps TRBD1 (6 bases). Trimming took off 3 bases at V and 4 bases at J, with 12 bases between the two ends. In germline, CDR1 is SGHTA, CDR2 FQGNSA. The CDR3 length is 14 residues.

The chain is built from TRBV29-1 and TRBJ1-1, with 8 bases aligning to TRBD1. The germline gives CDR1 SQVTM, CDR2 ANQGSEA. This CDR3 region has 13 residues. The junction had 9 bases not matched to a gene; V was cut back by 7 bases and J by 5 bases. CDR3 nucleotides: TGCAGCGGGTCCCGGACAGGGAGGACTGAAGCTTTCTTT. It encodes CSGSRTGRTEAFF.

This clonotype was detected a few times. The V and J genes are TRBV5-1 and TRBJ2-5; D is perhaps TRBD1 (6 bases). This CDR3 contains 13 residues. V was shortened by 4 bases and J by 3 bases, with 10 bases between the two germline ends. The V gene's germline CDR1 is SGHRS and CDR2 YFSETQ. CDR3 in amino acids: CASSAQGKETQYF. The CDR3 DNA sequence: TGCGCCAGCAGCGCACAGGGAAAAGAGACCCAGTACTTC.

The V and J genes are TRBV29-1 and TRBJ1-1; D unresolved. V lost 4 bases, J lost 0 bases, and 9 bases lay in between. The CDR3 is 13 amino acids. CDR1 SQVTM and CDR2 ANQGSEA come from the germline V gene. The CDR3 reads CSVAENMNTEAFF. For the CDR3, the DNA is TGCAGCGTTGCGGAAAATATGAACACTGAAGCTTTCTTT. Full variable domain (remainder filled in from reference TRBV29-1 and TRBJ1-1): SAVISQKPSRDICQRGTSLTIQCQVDSQVTMMFWYRQQPGQSLTLIATANQGSEATYESGFVIDKFPISRPNLTFSTLTVSNMSPEDSSIYLCSVAENMNTEAFFGQGTRLTVV.

This clonotype was counted only a few times. The chain is built from TRBV29-1 and TRBJ2-7, with 9 bases matching TRBD1. Germline V lookup: CDR1 SQVTM, CDR2 ANQGSEA. The CDR3 is 13 residues long. The V and J ends lost 7 bases and 7 bases, in that order; junction bases with no gene match: 11. The CDR3 loop is CSALDRGRKEQYF. The CDR3 DNA follows: TGCAGCGCCTTGGACAGGGGAAGGAAAGAGCAGTACTTC.

This clonotype was picked up a small number of times. This chain joins TRBV5-1 and TRBJ2-1, with 9 nucleotides matching TRBD2. With V trimmed by 6 bases and J by 0 bases, 7 bases remained unmatched. Germline-derived CDR1 and CDR2 are SGHRS and YFSETQ. This CDR3 is built from 16 residues. The CDR3 loop reads CASTLRGGSSYNEQFF. CDR3 DNA: TGCGCCAGCACCCTGCGGGGGGGTAGCTCCTACAATGAGCAGTTCTTC.

The chain has TRBV11-2 and TRBJ2-2, with D uncertain. This CDR3 comprises 14 residues. Trimming removed 1 base from V and 4 bases from J, with 7 bases in between. CDR1 SGHAT and CDR2 FQNNGV come from the germline V gene. The CDR3 region has the DNA TGTGCCAGCAGCTTAGCTTGGGGCACCGGGGAGCTGTTTTTT. Its protein is CASSLAWGTGELFF.

This clonotype was seen repeatedly, ten times or more. The chain couples TRBV5-1 to TRBJ2-7; the D gene is possibly TRBD1 (5 bases). V was shortened by 0 bases and J by 2 bases, with 9 bases between the two germline ends. CDR3 length: 14 residues. Germline lookup yields CDR1 SGHRS and CDR2 YFSETQ. In DNA, the CDR3 is TGCGCCAGCAGCTTGGGTGACAGCACCTACGAGCAGTACTTC. This codes for CASSLGDSTYEQYF.

The rearrangement uses TRBV10-3 and TRBJ1-2, with 8 bases lining up with TRBD1. The J segment lost 5 bases and the V segment lost 4 bases, leaving 6 bases of the junction unmatched. This CDR3 spans 14 amino acids. Germline-derived CDR1 and CDR2 are ENHRY and SYGVKD. As DNA, the CDR3 is TGTGCCATCAGTGTCGGGACAGGAGCTTATGGCTACACCTTC. This encodes CAISVGTGAYGYTF.